This T cell receptor (beta chain) was documented in a study of identical twins. This clonotype was picked up many times. What it recognizes is unknown. The germline gives CDR1 SGHRS, CDR2 YFSETQ. The CDR3 has 15 amino acids. V shed 2 bases and J 5 bases; nucleotides not matched to a gene: 8. TCRdb independently ran MiXCR on the 5' RACE reads; one entry per CDR3 protein. The sample holds 600,000 to 700,000 distinct CDR3 sequences, 21% seen once. The study's findings and limits: There was more out-of-frame TCR alpha sharing in monozygotic twins than models estimated.

This sample was shared with a second study, whose subject was T cells expressing NK-cell markers. That report notes: The study sequenced eight donors, seven HCMV-seropositive and one seronegative. It is unclear if expanded NKG2C-expressing clones target HCMV antigens.

This chain links TRBV5-1 with TRBJ2-7; 9 bases map to TRBD1. Sequencing used PBMCs. This sequence originates from a young woman in good health. CDR3 DNA: TGCGCCAGCAGCTTTTGGGACAGGGACAGCAACGAGCAGTACTTC. Protein: CASSFWDRDSNEQYF.